Given below is one TCR beta chain in context. This entry comes from a study of blood T cell repertoires in COVID-19. Assay: immunoSEQ multiplex PCR; the TCRdb copy retains only in-frame clones and omits some. In the table there are roughly 250,000 clones, 75% to 90% of which are singletons. CDR1 and CDR2 from the germline V gene are SGHNT and YENEEA. This CDR3 is built from 15 residues. V lost 1 base and J lost 6; bases outside the gene matches: 5. Residents of approximately 25 US areas, aged roughly 18 to 89 years, made up the participants. The chain uses TRBV11-3 and TRBJ1-5; 8 positions match TRBD1. The sample consisted of PBMCs or T cells enriched from blood (not recorded which). The sequence was collected from a woman in her late teens or twenties who had recovered from COVID-19. DNA of the CDR3: TGTGCCAGCAGCTTAGCCGGACAGGGTCGTCAGCCCCAGCATTTT. Translation gives CASSLAGQGRQPQHF.